This record looks at one T cell receptor beta chain sequence and its context. These data originate in a study of cytomegalovirus exposure and HLA in healthy donors. Sequencing was performed with immunoSEQ multiplex PCR; in TCRdb, only in-frame clones are kept and a portion is missing. Of approximately 160,000 clones detected, less than 95% appear once; the ten largest clones hold 3%. Trimming removed 5 bases from V and 0 bases from J; junction bases left unmatched: 10. CDR1 is SGHDN and CDR2 is FVKESK in the germline V gene. This CDR3 is built from 16 residues. The source of this sequence is a woman in her late teens or twenties in good health and CMV-seropositive. V is TRBV14 and J is TRBJ2-7, with 7 bases matching TRBD1. The sample comprised PBMCs. The CDR3 protein is CASSEGQRLPSYEQYF. The CDR3 coding sequence is TGTGCCAGCAGCGAGGGACAGCGACTTCCCTCCTACGAGCAGTACTTC.